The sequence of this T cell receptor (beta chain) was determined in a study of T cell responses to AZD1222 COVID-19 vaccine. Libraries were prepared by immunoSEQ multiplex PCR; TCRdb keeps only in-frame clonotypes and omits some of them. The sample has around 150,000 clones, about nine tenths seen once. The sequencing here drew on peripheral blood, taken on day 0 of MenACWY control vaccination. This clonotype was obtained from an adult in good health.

The CDR3 spells CASSPQGAQSYEQYF. The CDR3 region has the DNA TGTGCCAGCAGTCCCCAGGGGGCCCAATCCTACGAGCAGTACTTC. The rearrangement joins TRBV27 to TRBJ2-7; 8 positions agree with TRBD1. Germline CDR1 is MNHEY and CDR2 is SMNVEV (reference sequence). The length of the CDR3 is 15 residues. The V segment lost 5 bases and the J segment 1 base; nucleotides outside the gene matches: 7.